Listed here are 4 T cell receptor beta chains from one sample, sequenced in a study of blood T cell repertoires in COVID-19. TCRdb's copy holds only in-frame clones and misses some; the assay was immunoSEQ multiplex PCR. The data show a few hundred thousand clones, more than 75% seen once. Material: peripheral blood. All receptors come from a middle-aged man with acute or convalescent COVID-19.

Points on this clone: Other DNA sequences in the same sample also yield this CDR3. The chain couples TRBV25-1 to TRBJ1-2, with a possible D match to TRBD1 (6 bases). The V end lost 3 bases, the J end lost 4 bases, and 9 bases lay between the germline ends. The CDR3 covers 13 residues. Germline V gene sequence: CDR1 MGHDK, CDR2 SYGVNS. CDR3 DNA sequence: TGTGCCAGCAGTGAGCAGGGGACCTATGGCTACACCTTC. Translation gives CASSEQGTYGYTF.

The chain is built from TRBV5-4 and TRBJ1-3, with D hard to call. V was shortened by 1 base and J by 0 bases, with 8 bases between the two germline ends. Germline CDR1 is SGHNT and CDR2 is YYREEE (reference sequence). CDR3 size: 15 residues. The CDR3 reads CASSLTVSSGNTIYF. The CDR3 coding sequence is TGTGCCAGCAGCTTGACAGTGAGCTCTGGAAACACCATATATTTT. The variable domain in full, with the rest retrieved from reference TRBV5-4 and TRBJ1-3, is ETGVTQSPTHLIKTRGQQVTLRCSSQSGHNTVSWYQQALGQGPQFIFQYYREEENGRGNFPPRFSGLQFPNYSSELNVNALELDDSALYLCASSLTVSSGNTIYFGEGSWLTVV.

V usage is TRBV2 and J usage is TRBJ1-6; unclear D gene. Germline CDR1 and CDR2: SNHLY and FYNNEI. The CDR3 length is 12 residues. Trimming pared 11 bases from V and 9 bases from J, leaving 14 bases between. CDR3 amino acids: CASKPNGSPLHF. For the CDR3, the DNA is TGTGCCTCTAAGCCAAACGGTTCACCCCTCCACTTT. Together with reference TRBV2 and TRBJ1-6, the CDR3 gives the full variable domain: EPEVTQTPSHQVTQMGQEVILRCVPISNHLYFYWYRQILGQKVEFLVSFYNNEISEKSEIFDDQFSVERPDGSNFTLKIRSTKLEDSAMYFCASKPNGSPLHFGNGTRLTVT.

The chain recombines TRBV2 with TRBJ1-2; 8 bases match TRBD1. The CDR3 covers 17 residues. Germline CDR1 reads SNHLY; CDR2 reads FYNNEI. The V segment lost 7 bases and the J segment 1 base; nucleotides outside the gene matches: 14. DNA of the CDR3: TGTGCCAGCACCCTGACAGGGGCCCTTCTAAATAACTATGGCTACACCTTC. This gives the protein CASTLTGALLNNYGYTF.